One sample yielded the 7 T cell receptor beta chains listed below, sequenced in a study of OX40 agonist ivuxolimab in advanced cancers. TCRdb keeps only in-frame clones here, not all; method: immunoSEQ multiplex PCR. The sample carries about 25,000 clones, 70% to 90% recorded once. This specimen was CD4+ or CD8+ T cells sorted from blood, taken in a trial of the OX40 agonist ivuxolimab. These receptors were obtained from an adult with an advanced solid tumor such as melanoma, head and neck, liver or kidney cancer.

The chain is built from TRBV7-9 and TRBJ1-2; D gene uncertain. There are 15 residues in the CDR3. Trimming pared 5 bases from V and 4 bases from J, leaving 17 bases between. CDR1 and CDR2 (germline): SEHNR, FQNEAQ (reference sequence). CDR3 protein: CASSPLVGSAYGYTF. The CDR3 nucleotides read TGTGCCAGCAGCCCTCTGGTGGGTAGTGCCTATGGCTACACCTTC.

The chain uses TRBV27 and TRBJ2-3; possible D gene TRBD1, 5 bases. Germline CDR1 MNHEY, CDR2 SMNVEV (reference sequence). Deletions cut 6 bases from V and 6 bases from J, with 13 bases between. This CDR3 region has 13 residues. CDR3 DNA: TGTGCCAGCAGAGGTCAGGGTGCGGATACGCAGTATTTT. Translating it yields CASRGQGADTQYF.

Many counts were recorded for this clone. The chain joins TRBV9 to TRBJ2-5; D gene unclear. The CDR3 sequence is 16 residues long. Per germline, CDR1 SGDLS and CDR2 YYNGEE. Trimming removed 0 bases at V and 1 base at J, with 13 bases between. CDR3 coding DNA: TGTGCCAGCAGCGTAGGGGGTGGGGTAGGCCAAGAGACCCAGTACTTC. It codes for CASSVGGGVGQETQYF.

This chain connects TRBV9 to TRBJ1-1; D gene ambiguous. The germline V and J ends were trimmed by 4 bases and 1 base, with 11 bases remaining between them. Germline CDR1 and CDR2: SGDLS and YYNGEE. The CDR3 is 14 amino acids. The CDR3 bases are TGTGCCAGCAGCCTCCCGGAGGGGAACACTGAAGCTTTCTTT. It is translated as CASSLPEGNTEAFF.

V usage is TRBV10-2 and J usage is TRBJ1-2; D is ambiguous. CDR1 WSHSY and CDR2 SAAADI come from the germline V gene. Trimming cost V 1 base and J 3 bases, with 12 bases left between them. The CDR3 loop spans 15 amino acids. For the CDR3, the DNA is TGCGCCAGCAGTGAGTTCGAAGGGTCCTACTATGGCTACACCTTC. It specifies CASSEFEGSYYGYTF.

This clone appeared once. CDR3 in amino acids: CASSLRGGGVTEAFF. In DNA, the CDR3 is TGTGCCAGCAGTCTCCGAGGGGGCGGGGTCACTGAAGCTTTCTTT. This chain uses TRBV27 with TRBJ1-1; TRBD1 aligns across 7 bases. CDR3 length: 15 residues. With V trimmed by 5 bases and J by 4 bases, 10 bases remained unmatched. The germline gives CDR1 MNHEY, CDR2 SMNVEV (reference sequence).

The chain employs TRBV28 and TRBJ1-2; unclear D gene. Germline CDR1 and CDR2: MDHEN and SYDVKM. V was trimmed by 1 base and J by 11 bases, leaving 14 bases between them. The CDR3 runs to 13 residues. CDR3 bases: TGTGCCAGCAGTTTATCCCGGACGGCCCCGTACACCTTC. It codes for CASSLSRTAPYTF.